What follows is one TCR beta chain and its context. Its antigen is unidentified. This specimen belongs to a study of cytomegalovirus exposure and HLA in healthy donors. General study points: Association with HLA alleles at 0.05 false discovery rate was found for 15,000 to 20,000 TCR beta sequences in a later analysis.

Use of 60 Vbeta and 13 Jbeta primers characterized the PCR. Only in-frame clones appear in the TCRdb table, and some are missing; sequencing was by immunoSEQ multiplex PCR. The sample lists roughly 140,000 clones, just over 70% seen once, with 1.5% to 2% in the top ten. Germline V gene lookup returns CDR1 MDHEN and CDR2 SYDVKM. V shed 4 bases and J shed 4 bases, with 20 bases lying between them. This CDR3 spans 17 amino acids. V usage is TRBV28 and J usage is TRBJ2-1; the D is unclear. The source material was PBMCs. This clonotype originated in a woman younger than 45 in good health and CMV-seronegative. Written as DNA, the CDR3 is TGTGCCAGCAGTTACACACTCGGGTCTCACCCTTACAATGAGCAGTTCTTC. Protein product: CASSYTLGSHPYNEQFF.